Here is one TCR beta chain with its context. Antigen unknown. Sequencing used immunoSEQ multiplex PCR; TCRdb keeps in-frame clones, though not all of them. The profile shows about 44,000 clones, 60% to 70% of them singletons. These data come from a study of PD-1 blockade in classical Hodgkin lymphoma. Overall study findings and caveats: With respect to the repertoire differences, their causes, possibly disease activity or prior therapy, remain undefined. Newly diagnosed patients reportedly had lower baseline TCR diversity than healthy donors. Whoever responded completely had baseline diversity much like that seen in newly diagnosed patients.

V shed 8 bases and J 3 bases; nucleotides not matched to a gene: 9. CDR1 and CDR2 (germline): MNHNY, SVGAGI (reference sequence). The CDR3 covers 15 residues. Time point specified: cycle 4 day 1 (C4D1), after less than seven weeks of nivolumab. Exposure to brentuximab vedotin varied, and each patient had relapsed following autologous stem cell transplantation. Here the sequenced sample was peripheral blood mononuclear cells (PBMCs), taken before the fourth cycle of nivolumab. The chain employs TRBV6-6 and TRBJ2-7; 11 bases are a match to TRBD1. The sequence was collected from a human donor with classical Hodgkin lymphoma. The CDR3 DNA reads TGTGCCAGCGGTAACCCGGGACAGGGGGACTACGAGCAGTACTTC. As protein: CASGNPGQGDYEQYF.